This record looks at one T cell receptor beta chain sequence and its context. Its target antigen remains unknown. Base qualities are not at hand, and no much larger clone is one base apart. To demonstrate the VDJtools post-analysis software, TCR beta repertoires were profiled from the peripheral blood of about a dozen young patients with multiple sclerosis. The multiple sclerosis patients were children and adolescents between roughly 6 and 17 years of age. Libraries were prepared through PCR. The sequencer listed for this sample is Illumina HiSeq 2500. To reduce PCR and sequencing biases, unique molecular identifiers were built into the TCR beta cDNA libraries. Every 1 to 10 million input T cells yielded 500,000 or so cDNA molecules, meaning each molecule approximated one T cell. The patient libraries were prepared and sequenced using the same protocol as the earlier healthy control dataset. Within a given batch, samples were prepared together, multiplexed and sequenced on the same HiSeq lane. As for how the authors treated the data: MIGEC was used to process the raw barcoded reads, and molecular identifier groups with only a single read were discarded before consensus assembly and CDR3 extraction. VDJtools was used for post-analysis of the clonotype tables, with diversity normalized by down-sampling every dataset to the smallest sample size. Repertoire overlap clustering matched CDR3 amino acid but not nucleotide sequences to correct batch-related cross-sample contamination. TCRdb trimmed the raw reads at Q25, called clones with MiXCR and kept productive beta chains. A single entry per CDR3 protein holds the most common genes and DNA from its merged rows. The V and J calls, along with clone size, are taken from TCRdb and not from the paper's own processing. This sample has 750,000 to 950,000 distinct CDR3 sequences in its table, and around 50% of those were observed once. The biggest ten clones account for roughly 4.4% of the sample.

This entry belongs to a study of post-analysis software for immune sequencing data (dated by TCRdb to the mid-2010s). For the study in its entirety: Recorded disease courses included relapsing-remitting, secondary progressive and progressive-relapsing multiple sclerosis, with some patients lacking subtype annotation. The patient repertoires were compared against around 11 previously published healthy control repertoires obtained from donors aged about 6 to 28 years. A subset of samples was prepared in parallel using single-end sample barcoding, then pooled and co-amplified after Illumina adapter ligation.

The full study reports these points: The control group was slightly older than the multiple sclerosis patient group. Normalized Chao1 diversity was significantly lower in multiple sclerosis patients than controls, suggesting substantial peripheral T-cell clonal expansion. Direct clustering with F measure revealed strong co-clustering of samples prepared in the same batch, which led to a batch-effect correction.

The receptor was isolated from a girl aged 10 to 17 with multiple sclerosis. The sample comprised blood.

The sequenced DNA is TGTGCCAGCAGTTACACAGCGGGAGGGGCCGAGCAGTACTTC. Its coded protein is CASSYTAGGAEQYF. Rearrangement joined TRBV6-5 to TRBJ2-5; TRBD2 fits 10 bases in the junction. The J call is in doubt because the DNA end fits TRBJ2-7 better. Sequences MNHEY (CDR1) and SVGAGI (CDR2) are obtained from the germline V gene. Including cysteine and phenylalanine, the CDR3 has 14 amino acids. The read is trimmed to its CDR3 DNA, 42 bases read in frame from base 1.